These 11 T cell receptor beta chains share one sample of origin, sequenced in a study of blood T cell repertoires in COVID-19. Some clones are missing from TCRdb's copy, which holds only in-frame ones; the method was immunoSEQ multiplex PCR. The repertoire holds about 170,000 clones, with approximately 90% as singletons. Sequenced: peripheral blood. These receptors all stem from a man aged 18 to 29 with COVID-19, enrolled during active disease.

The rearrangement links TRBV30 to TRBJ2-5, with D possibly matching TRBD1 (5 bases). The V gene's germline CDR1 is GTSNPN and CDR2 SVGIG (reference sequence). The CDR3 sequence is 13 residues long. Trimming left V 4 bases short and J 2 bases short, with 11 bases between. CDR3 sequence reads: CAWNQGPQETQYF. CDR3 coding DNA: TGTGCCTGGAACCAGGGCCCACAAGAGACCCAGTACTTC.

The gene calls are TRBV2 and TRBJ2-1; D perhaps matches TRBD1 (6 bases). There are 14 residues in the CDR3. In germline, CDR1 is SNHLY, CDR2 FYNNEI. V shed 6 bases and J shed 4 bases, with 13 bases lying between them. CDR3 DNA: TGTGCCAGCAGGTTTGACAGGAGTTACAATGAGCAGTTCTTC. It encodes CASRFDRSYNEQFF.

The V and J genes are TRBV4-3 and TRBJ1-3, with unresolved D. The CDR3 sequence is 14 residues long. The germline V and J ends were trimmed by 0 bases and 4 bases, with 7 bases remaining between them. Per the germline V gene, CDR1 is LGHNA and CDR2 is YSLEER. The chain's CDR3 is CASSQETRGNTIYF. In DNA, the CDR3 is TGCGCCAGCAGCCAAGAGACCAGGGGAAACACCATATATTTT.

The chain joins TRBV12-3 or TRBV12-4 to TRBJ2-1; D call uncertain. Trimming cost V 7 bases and J 3 bases, with 4 bases left between them. The CDR3 sequence is 11 residues long. The CDR3 region is CASIIYNEQFF. The CDR3 nucleotides are TGTGCCAGCATTATCTACAATGAGCAGTTCTTC.

The chain employs TRBV15 and TRBJ2-3; TRBD2 matches at 15 bases. CDR1 is LNHNV and CDR2 is YYDKDF in the germline V gene (reference sequence). After removal of 2 bases from V and 5 bases from J, the junction contained 8 bases not matched to a gene. The CDR3 consists of 18 residues. Written as DNA, the CDR3 is TGTGCCACCAGCAGATCCGGGACTAGCGGGAGGTCGATAGATACGCAGTATTTT. Translating it yields CATSRSGTSGRSIDTQYF.

V gene TRBV9 combines with J gene TRBJ1-2; 11 bases are shared with TRBD1. V trimming: 4 bases; J trimming: 0 bases; junction bases outside the gene matches: 8. Germline V gene data show CDR1 as SGDLS and CDR2 as YYNGEE. The CDR3 sequence is 17 residues long. For the CDR3, the DNA is TGTGCCAGCAGCCCCTCAGGGACAGGGGGGACTAACTATGGCTACACCTTC. It specifies CASSPSGTGGTNYGYTF.

The chain has TRBV28 and TRBJ1-5; unclear D gene. Germline loops: CDR1 MDHEN, CDR2 SYDVKM. V lost 6 bases, J lost 5 bases, and 8 bases lay in between. This CDR3 contains 12 residues. For the CDR3, the DNA is TGTGCCAGCAGGCGCGCGGATCAGCCCCAGCATTTT. Its translation: CASRRADQPQHF.

This chain connects TRBV4-2 to TRBJ1-1; 7 bases map to TRBD1. V shed 4 bases, J shed 1 base, and the junction held 9 bases outside the gene matches. Germline CDR1 and CDR2: LGHNA and YNFKEQ. The CDR3 extends over 16 amino acids. The CDR3 nucleotides are TGTGCCAGCAGCCCTTACACCGGGACAGCGAACACTGAAGCTTTCTTT. Translating gives CASSPYTGTANTEAFF.

The CDR3 loop reads CASSIGTGDDFSSPLHF. The CDR3 nucleotides read TGTGCCAGTAGTATTGGGACAGGAGACGACTTTAGTTCACCCCTCCACTTT. The chain employs TRBV19 and TRBJ1-6, with 8 bases identical to TRBD1. Germline V gene data show CDR1 as LNHDA and CDR2 as SQIVND (reference sequence). The J segment lost 9 bases and the V segment lost 3 bases, leaving 13 bases of the junction unmatched. The CDR3 runs to 17 residues.

V and J are TRBV2 and TRBJ1-1; possible D gene TRBD1, 5 bases. Germline assignment: CDR1 SNHLY and CDR2 FYNNEI. V lost 6 bases and J 4 bases, leaving 18 bases between the germline ends. The CDR3 extends over 15 amino acids. The CDR3 DNA follows: TGTGCCAGCAGAGAACAGAAGGGGCGCGGCACTGAAGCTTTCTTT. As protein: CASREQKGRGTEAFF.

The V gene is TRBV6-2 or TRBV6-3, the J gene TRBJ2-7; TRBD1 matches at 7 bases. Trimming removed 5 bases from V and 2 bases from J; junction bases left unmatched: 6. Germline CDR1 reads MNHEY; CDR2 reads SVGEGT. The CDR3 extends over 14 amino acids. CDR3 sequence (DNA): TGTGCCAGCAGTGACCTAACAGGGGCCTACGAGCAGTACTTC. Its translation: CASSDLTGAYEQYF.